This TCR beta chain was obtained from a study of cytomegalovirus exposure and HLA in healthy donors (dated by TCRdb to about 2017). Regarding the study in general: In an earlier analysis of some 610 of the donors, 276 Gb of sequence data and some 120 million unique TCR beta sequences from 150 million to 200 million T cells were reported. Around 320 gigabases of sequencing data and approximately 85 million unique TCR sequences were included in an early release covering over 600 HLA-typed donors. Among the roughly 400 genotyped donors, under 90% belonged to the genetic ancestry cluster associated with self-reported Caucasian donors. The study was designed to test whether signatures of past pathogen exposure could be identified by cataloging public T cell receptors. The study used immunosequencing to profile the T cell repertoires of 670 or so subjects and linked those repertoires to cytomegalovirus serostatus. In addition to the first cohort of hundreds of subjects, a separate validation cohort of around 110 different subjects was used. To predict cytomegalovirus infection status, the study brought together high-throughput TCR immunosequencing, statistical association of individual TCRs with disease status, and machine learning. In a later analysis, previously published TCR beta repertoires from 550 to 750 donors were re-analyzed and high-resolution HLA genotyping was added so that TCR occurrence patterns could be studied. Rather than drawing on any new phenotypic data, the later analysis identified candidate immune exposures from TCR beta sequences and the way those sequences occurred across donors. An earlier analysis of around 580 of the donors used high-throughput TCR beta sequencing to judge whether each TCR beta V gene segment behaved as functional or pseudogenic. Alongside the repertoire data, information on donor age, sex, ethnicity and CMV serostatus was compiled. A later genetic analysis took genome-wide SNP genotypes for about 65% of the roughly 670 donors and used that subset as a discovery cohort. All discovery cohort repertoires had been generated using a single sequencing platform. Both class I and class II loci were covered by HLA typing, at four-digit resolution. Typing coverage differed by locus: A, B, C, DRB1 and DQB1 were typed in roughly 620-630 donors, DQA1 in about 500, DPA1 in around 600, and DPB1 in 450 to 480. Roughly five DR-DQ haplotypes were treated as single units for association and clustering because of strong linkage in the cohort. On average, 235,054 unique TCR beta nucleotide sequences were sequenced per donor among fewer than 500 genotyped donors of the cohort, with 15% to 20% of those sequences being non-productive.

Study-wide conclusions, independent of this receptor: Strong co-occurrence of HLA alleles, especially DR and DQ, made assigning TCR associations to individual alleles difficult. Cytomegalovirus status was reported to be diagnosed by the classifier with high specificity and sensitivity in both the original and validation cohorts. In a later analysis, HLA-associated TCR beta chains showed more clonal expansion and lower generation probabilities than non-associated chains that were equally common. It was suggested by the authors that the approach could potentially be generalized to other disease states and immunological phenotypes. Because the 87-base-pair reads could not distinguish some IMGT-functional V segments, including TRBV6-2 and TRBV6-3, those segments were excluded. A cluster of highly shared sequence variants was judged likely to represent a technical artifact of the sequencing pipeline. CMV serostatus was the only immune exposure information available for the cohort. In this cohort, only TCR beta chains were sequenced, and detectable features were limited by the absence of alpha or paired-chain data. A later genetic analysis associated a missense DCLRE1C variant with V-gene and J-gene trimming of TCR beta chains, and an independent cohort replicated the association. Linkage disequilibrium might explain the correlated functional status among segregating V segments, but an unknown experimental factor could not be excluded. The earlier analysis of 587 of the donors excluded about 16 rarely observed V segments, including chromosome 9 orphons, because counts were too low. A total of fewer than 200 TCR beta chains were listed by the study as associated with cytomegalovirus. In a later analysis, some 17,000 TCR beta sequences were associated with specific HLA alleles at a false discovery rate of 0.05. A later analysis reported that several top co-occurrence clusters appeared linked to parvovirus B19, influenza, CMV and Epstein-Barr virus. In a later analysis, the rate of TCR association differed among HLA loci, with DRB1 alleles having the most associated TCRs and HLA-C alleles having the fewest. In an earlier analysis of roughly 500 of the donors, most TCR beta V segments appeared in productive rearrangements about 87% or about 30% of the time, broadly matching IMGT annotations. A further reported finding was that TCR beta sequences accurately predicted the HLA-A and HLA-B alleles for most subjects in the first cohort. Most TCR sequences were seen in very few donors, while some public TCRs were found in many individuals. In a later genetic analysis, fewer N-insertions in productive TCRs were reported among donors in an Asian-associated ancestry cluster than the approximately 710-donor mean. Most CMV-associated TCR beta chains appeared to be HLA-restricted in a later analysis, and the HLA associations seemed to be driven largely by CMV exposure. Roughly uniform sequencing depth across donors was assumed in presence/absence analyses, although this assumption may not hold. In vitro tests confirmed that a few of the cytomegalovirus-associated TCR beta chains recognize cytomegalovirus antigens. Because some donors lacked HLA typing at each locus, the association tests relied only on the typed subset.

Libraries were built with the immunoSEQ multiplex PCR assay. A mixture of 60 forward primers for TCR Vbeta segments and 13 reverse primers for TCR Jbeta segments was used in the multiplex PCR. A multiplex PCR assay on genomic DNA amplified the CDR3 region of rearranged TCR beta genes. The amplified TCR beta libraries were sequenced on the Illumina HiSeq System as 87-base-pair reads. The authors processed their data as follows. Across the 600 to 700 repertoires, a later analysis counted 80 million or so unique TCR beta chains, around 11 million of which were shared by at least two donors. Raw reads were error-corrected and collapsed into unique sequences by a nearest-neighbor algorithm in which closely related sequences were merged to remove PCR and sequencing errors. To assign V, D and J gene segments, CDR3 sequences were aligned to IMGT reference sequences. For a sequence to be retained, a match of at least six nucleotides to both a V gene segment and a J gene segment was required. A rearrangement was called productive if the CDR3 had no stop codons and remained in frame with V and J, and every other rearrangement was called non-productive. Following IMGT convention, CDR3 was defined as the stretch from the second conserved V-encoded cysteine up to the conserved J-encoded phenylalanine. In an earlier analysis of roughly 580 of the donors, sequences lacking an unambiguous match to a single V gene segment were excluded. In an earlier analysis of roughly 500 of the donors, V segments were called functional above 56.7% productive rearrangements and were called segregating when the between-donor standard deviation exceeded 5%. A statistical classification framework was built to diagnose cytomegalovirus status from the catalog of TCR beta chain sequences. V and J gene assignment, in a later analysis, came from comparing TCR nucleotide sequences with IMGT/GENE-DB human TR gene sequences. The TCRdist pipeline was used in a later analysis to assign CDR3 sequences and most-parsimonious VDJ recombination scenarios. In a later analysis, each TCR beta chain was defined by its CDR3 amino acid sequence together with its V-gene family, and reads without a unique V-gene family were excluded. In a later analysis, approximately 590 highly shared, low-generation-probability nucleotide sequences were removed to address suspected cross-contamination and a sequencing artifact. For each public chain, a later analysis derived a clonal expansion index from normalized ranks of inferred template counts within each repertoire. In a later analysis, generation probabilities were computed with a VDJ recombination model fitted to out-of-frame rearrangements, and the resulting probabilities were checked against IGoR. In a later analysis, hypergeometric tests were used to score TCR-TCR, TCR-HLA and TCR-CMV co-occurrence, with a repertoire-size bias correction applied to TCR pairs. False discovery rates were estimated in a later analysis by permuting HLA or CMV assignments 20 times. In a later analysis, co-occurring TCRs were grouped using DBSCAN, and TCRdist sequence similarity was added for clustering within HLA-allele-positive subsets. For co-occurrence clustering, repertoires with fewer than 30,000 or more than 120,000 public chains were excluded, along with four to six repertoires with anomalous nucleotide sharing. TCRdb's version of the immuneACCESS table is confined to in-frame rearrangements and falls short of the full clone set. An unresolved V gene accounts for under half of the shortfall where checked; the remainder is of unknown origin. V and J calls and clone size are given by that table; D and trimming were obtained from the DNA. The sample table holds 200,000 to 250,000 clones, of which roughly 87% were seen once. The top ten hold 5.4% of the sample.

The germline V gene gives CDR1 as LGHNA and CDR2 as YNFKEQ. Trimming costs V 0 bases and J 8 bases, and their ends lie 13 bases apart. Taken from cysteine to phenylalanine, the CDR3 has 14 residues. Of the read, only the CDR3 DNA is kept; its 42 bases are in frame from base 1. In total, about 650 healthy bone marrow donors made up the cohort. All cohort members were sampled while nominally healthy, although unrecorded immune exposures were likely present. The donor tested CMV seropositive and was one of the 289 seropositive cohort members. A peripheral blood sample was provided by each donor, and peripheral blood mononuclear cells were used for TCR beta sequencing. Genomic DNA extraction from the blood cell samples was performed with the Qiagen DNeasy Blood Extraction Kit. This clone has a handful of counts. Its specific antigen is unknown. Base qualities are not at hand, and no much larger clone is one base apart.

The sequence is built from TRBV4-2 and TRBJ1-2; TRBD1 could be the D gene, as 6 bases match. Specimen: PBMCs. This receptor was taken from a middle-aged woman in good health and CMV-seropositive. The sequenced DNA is TGTGCCAGCAGCCAAGATACAGGGATCTACGGCTACACCTTC. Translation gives CASSQDTGIYGYTF.